This TCR beta chain was recovered during a study of cytomegalovirus exposure and HLA in healthy donors (dated by TCRdb to about 2017). Broadly, across the study: An earlier analysis of some 600 of the donors reported about 280 Gb of sequence data and roughly 120 million unique TCR beta sequences obtained from about 170 million T cells. Approximately 300 gigabases of sequencing data and around 80 million unique TCR sequences made up an early release that covered roughly 670 HLA-typed donors. Among the roughly 380 genotyped donors, around 79% belonged to the genetic ancestry cluster associated with self-reported Caucasian donors. The study was designed to test whether signatures of past pathogen exposure could be identified by cataloging public T cell receptors. The T cell repertoires of around 670 subjects were profiled by immunosequencing and related to cytomegalovirus serostatus. A separate validation cohort of approximately 130 different subjects was used in addition to the approximately 670-subject first cohort. High-throughput TCR immunosequencing, statistical association of individual TCRs with disease status, and machine learning were combined to predict cytomegalovirus infection status. A later analysis re-analyzed previously published TCR beta repertoires from 660 or so donors and added high-resolution HLA genotyping to study TCR occurrence patterns. In the later analysis, no new phenotypic data were used to find candidate immune exposures; instead, reliance was placed on TCR beta sequences and their occurrence across donors. An earlier analysis of nearly 600 of the donors applied high-throughput TCR beta sequencing to assess whether each TCR beta V gene segment acted as functional or pseudogenic. Donor age, sex, ethnicity and CMV serostatus were collected together with the repertoire data. A later genetic analysis used genome-wide SNP genotypes for about three fifths of the roughly 700 donors, treating that subset as a discovery cohort. All discovery cohort repertoires had been generated using a single sequencing platform. HLA typing included class I and class II loci at four-digit resolution. Typing coverage varied by locus: roughly 620-640 donors for A, B, C, DRB1 and DQB1; approximately 500 for DQA1; around 610 for DPA1; 450 to 480 for DPB1. Four to six DR-DQ haplotypes were handled as single units for association and clustering because linkage in the cohort was strong. Among approximately 370 genotyped donors of the cohort, an average of around 220,000 unique TCR beta nucleotide sequences was sequenced per donor, of which about 19% were non-productive.

Study-wide findings and limitations: The 87-base-pair reads could not distinguish some IMGT-functional V segments, including TRBV6-2 and TRBV6-3, so those segments were excluded. A later analysis associated about 17,000 TCR beta sequences with specific HLA alleles at a false discovery rate of 0.05. A group of highly shared sequence variants was considered likely to be a technical artifact of the sequencing pipeline. Correlated functional status among segregating V segments might reflect linkage disequilibrium, but an unknown experimental factor could not be ruled out. It was suggested by the authors that the approach could potentially be generalized to other disease states and immunological phenotypes. In a later analysis, HLA-associated TCR beta chains were found to be more clonally expanded and to have lower generation probabilities than equally common non-associated chains. In the study, approximately 160 TCR beta chains were listed as associated with cytomegalovirus. A later analysis found that most CMV-associated TCR beta chains appeared HLA-restricted, with HLA associations seemingly driven largely by CMV exposure. Because counts were too low, about 18 rarely observed V segments, including chromosome 9 orphons, were excluded from the earlier analysis of some 540 of the donors. This cohort had only TCR beta chains sequenced, and the lack of alpha or paired-chain data limited which features could be detected. Sequencing depth was assumed to be roughly uniform across donors in the presence/absence analyses, though that assumption may not hold. A few of the identified cytomegalovirus-associated TCR beta chains were confirmed in vitro to be specific for cytomegalovirus antigens. A later genetic analysis reported fewer N-insertions in productive TCRs among donors in an Asian-associated ancestry cluster than the approximately 670-donor mean. In a later analysis, several top co-occurrence clusters were reported to appear linked to parvovirus B19, influenza, CMV and Epstein-Barr virus. Because HLA typing was unavailable for some donors at each locus, only the typed subset was used in association tests. In a later analysis, the rate of TCR association differed among HLA loci, with DRB1 alleles having the most associated TCRs and HLA-C alleles having the fewest. In both the original and validation cohorts, the classifier was reported to diagnose cytomegalovirus status with high specificity and sensitivity. Most TCR sequences were observed very rarely across donors, whereas some public TCRs were present in many individuals. A further reported finding was that TCR beta sequences accurately predicted the HLA-A and HLA-B alleles for most subjects in the first cohort. A later genetic analysis associated a missense DCLRE1C variant with V-gene and J-gene trimming of TCR beta chains, and an independent cohort replicated the association. Assigning TCR associations to individual alleles was difficult when HLA alleles, especially DR and DQ, strongly co-occurred. In an earlier analysis of over 550 of the donors, most TCR beta V segments were observed in productive rearrangements about 90% or about 30% of the time, broadly matching IMGT annotations. The only immune exposure information available for the cohort was CMV serostatus.

In total, more than 500 healthy bone marrow donors made up the cohort. All cohort members were sampled while nominally healthy, although unrecorded immune exposures were likely present. The donor tested CMV seronegative, placing the donor among the approximately 360 seronegative members of the cohort. A peripheral blood sample was provided by each donor, and peripheral blood mononuclear cells were used for TCR beta sequencing. The Qiagen DNeasy Blood Extraction Kit was used to extract genomic DNA from the blood cell samples. Here V drops 3 bases and J drops 4 bases, and the junction holds 9 bases not matched to any gene. The CDR3 sequence holds 16 residues, the cysteine and phenylalanine included. Of all the DNA, just the CDR3 is kept, 48 bases in frame from base 1. From the germline V gene (reference sequence), CDR1 is MNHEY and CDR2 is SMNVEV. A word on this clone: Its recognized antigen is unknown. No qualities accompany the bases; no much larger clone lies one base away.

The method was the immunoSEQ multiplex PCR assay. A mixture of 60 forward primers for TCR Vbeta segments and 13 reverse primers for TCR Jbeta segments was used in the multiplex PCR. The CDR3 region of rearranged TCR beta genes was amplified from genomic DNA with a multiplex PCR assay. The Illumina HiSeq System was used to sequence the amplified TCR beta libraries as 87-base-pair reads. The published analysis was carried out like this. A later analysis tallied approximately 87 million unique TCR beta chains across the 650 to 750 repertoires, and about 10 million of those chains were shared by two or more donors. Raw reads were error-corrected and collapsed into unique sequences with a nearest-neighbor algorithm that merged closely related sequences to remove PCR and sequencing errors. Alignment of CDR3 sequences to IMGT reference sequences was used to assign V, D and J gene segments. For a sequence to be retained, a match of at least six nucleotides to both a V gene segment and a J gene segment was required. A rearrangement counted as productive if the CDR3 had no stop codons and remained in frame with V and J, and every other rearrangement counted as non-productive. CDR3 was defined by IMGT convention, running from the second conserved V-encoded cysteine to the conserved J-encoded phenylalanine. The earlier analysis of 500 to 600 of the donors excluded sequences that lacked an unambiguous match to a single V gene segment. An earlier analysis of a few hundred of the donors classified V segments as functional when productive rearrangements were above 56.7% and as segregating when the standard deviation between donors was above 5%. A statistical classification framework was developed to diagnose cytomegalovirus status using the catalog of TCR beta chain sequences. A later analysis assigned V and J genes by comparing TCR nucleotide sequences with IMGT/GENE-DB human TR gene sequences. A later analysis assigned CDR3 sequences and most-parsimonious VDJ recombination scenarios with the TCRdist pipeline. In a later analysis, each TCR beta chain was defined by its CDR3 amino acid sequence together with its V-gene family, and reads lacking a unique V-gene family were excluded. In a later analysis, some 600 highly shared, low-generation-probability nucleotide sequences were removed to address suspected cross-contamination and a sequencing artifact. A later analysis calculated a clonal expansion index for each public chain from normalized within-repertoire ranks of inferred template counts. In a later analysis, generation probabilities were computed with a VDJ recombination model fitted to out-of-frame rearrangements, and the resulting probabilities were checked against IGoR. In a later analysis, hypergeometric tests were used to score TCR-TCR, TCR-HLA and TCR-CMV co-occurrence, with a repertoire-size bias correction applied to TCR pairs. In a later analysis, false discovery rates were estimated by permuting HLA or CMV assignments 20 times. A later analysis grouped co-occurring TCRs with DBSCAN, adding TCRdist sequence similarity when clustering within HLA-allele-positive subsets. Repertoires with fewer than 30,000 or more than 120,000 public chains were left out of co-occurrence clustering, as were a handful of repertoires with anomalous nucleotide sharing. This is the immuneACCESS table as TCRdb keeps it, with only in-frame sequences that have V and J called. A part of the clones is gone; compared with another copy, unresolved V genes explain less than half, and the rest is unexplained. The V and J calls and clone size are taken from that table; D and trimming were inferred from the DNA. The sample profile shows around 230,000 clones; over 60% of them were found once. In total, the top ten clones hold approximately 1.8% of the sample.

Sequenced sample: PBMCs. The sequence derives from a male donor in good health and CMV-seronegative. This chain is built from TRBV27 and TRBJ2-5; 9 central nucleotides agree with TRBD2. The CDR3 protein is CASSFWGGRGGETQYF. The sequence in DNA is TGTGCCAGCAGTTTTTGGGGCGGGAGGGGGGGAGAGACCCAGTACTTC.